The rows below give T cell receptor beta chains drawn from one sample of a study of blood T cell repertoires in COVID-19. Sequencing used immunoSEQ multiplex PCR; TCRdb keeps in-frame clones, though not all of them. The sample includes 250,000 to 350,000 clones, 65% to 85% of them seen just once. Sequencing was carried out using peripheral blood. These receptors came from a human donor with COVID-19, enrolled during active disease. The donor label of this sample is uncertain. Both conserved end residues are part of each CDR3. A D gene is named only where the DNA matches it firmly. Only some rows state a clone size, as once, few, many or a class for expanded clones.

j_call | v_call | clone_size | d_call | cdr3_nt | cdr3_aa
TRBJ2-6 | TRBV18 | . | TRBD1 | TGTGCCAGCTCACAGACAGGGGGCAACGGGGCCAACGTCCTGACTTTC | CASSQTGGNGANVLTF
TRBJ1-2 | TRBV19 | . | . | TGTGCCAGTAGTATGGGGGACACTACTATGTATGGCTACACCTTC | CASSMGDTTMYGYTF
TRBJ2-1 | TRBV19 | . | . | TGTGCCAGTAGTGCCCCGTCGAGCTACAATGAGCAGTTCTTC | CASSAPSSYNEQFF
TRBJ2-1 | TRBV5-8 | . | . | TGTGCCAGCAGCCACCGGCCAGGAGAGCAGTTCTTC | CASSHRPGEQFF
TRBJ1-4 | TRBV30 | . | . | TGTGCCTCGGATCTAACAGGGCTTCGTGAAAAACTGTTTTTT | CASDLTGLREKLFF
TRBJ1-5 | TRBV28 | once | TRBD1 | TGTGCCAGCAGTTTAGGGGGGACAGCCTCTCAACAGCCCCAGCATTTT | CASSLGGTASQQPQHF
TRBJ2-2 | TRBV24-1 | . | . | TGTGCCACCAGTGGTACAAGTCCCTTCACAACCGGGGAGCTGTTTTTT | CATSGTSPFTTGELFF
TRBJ1-2 | TRBV5-4 | . | . | TGTGCCAGCAGCTTGGAGAGGGCGAGCTATGGCTACACCTTC | CASSLERASYGYTF
TRBJ1-2 | TRBV21-1 | . | . | TGTGCCAGCAGCAAGCCCTTTGACGGAGCTAACTATGGCTACACCTTC | CASSKPFDGANYGYTF
TRBJ1-6 | TRBV9 | . | . | TGTGCCAGCAGCGTAGGGGACAACTCACCCCTCCACTTT | CASSVGDNSPLHF
TRBJ2-1 | TRBV6-5 | . | TRBD2 | TGTGCCAGCACCCTAGCGGGAGCGGAGGCTGGTGAGCAGTTCTTC | CASTLAGAEAGEQFF
TRBJ2-7 | TRBV6-5 | once | TRBD1 | TGTGCCAGCAGTTACTCCGGCAGGGGGCCGCGGGAGCAGTACTTC | CASSYSGRGPREQYF
TRBJ2-6 | TRBV11-2 | . | TRBD1 | TGTGCCAGCAGCCCGGACAGGGTTCCCGTCCTGACTTTC | CASSPDRVPVLTF
TRBJ2-1 | TRBV2 | . | TRBD2 | TGTGCCAGCAGTGAACTAGCGGTTAATGTCTACAATGAGCAGTTCTTC | CASSELAVNVYNEQFF
TRBJ2-7 | TRBV18 | once | . | TGTGCCAGCTCACCGGCGGCCACCTACGAGCAGTACTTC | CASSPAATYEQYF
TRBJ2-5 | TRBV3-1/TRBV3-2 | . | . | TGTGCCAGCAGCCAAGATTCCAGGGTGGAGACCCAGTACTTC | CASSQDSRVETQYF
TRBJ1-2 | TRBV28 | . | . | TGTGCCAGCAGGACAGGCTATGGCTACACCTTC | CASRTGYGYTF
TRBJ2-2 | TRBV29-1 | . | TRBD1 | TGCAGCGCCGGGACAGCCATGAACACCGGGGAGCTGTTTTTT | CSAGTAMNTGELFF
TRBJ1-1 | TRBV10-1 | . | . | TGCGCCAGCAGTCCTCGGGGGGCGAGGGACACTGAAGCTTTCTTT | CASSPRGARDTEAFF
TRBJ1-2 | TRBV6-5 | . | TRBD1 | TGTGCCAGCAGATCCTCGGGACAGGGCGGTAGCTACACCTTC | CASRSSGQGGSYTF
TRBJ2-7 | TRBV11-2 | once | TRBD2 | TGTGCCAGCAGCCTCGGGACTAGCAGTTACGAGCAGTACTTC | CASSLGTSSYEQYF
TRBJ2-7 | TRBV27 | . | . | TGTGCCAGCAGTTTCCGCCGACTCTACGAGCAGTACTTC | CASSFRRLYEQYF
TRBJ2-3 | TRBV2 | . | . | TGTGCCAGCAGTGAAGAGCCCCCGCCAGATACGCAGTATTTT | CASSEEPPPDTQYF
TRBJ1-2 | TRBV4-1 | many | TRBD1 | TGCGCCAGCAGCCAAGGAACCCGGACAGGGGCTTATGGCTACACCTTC | CASSQGTRTGAYGYTF
TRBJ1-2 | TRBV3-1/TRBV3-2 | once | . | TGTGCCAGCAGCCAAGTGGAGGGCTTGGCTGTCGGCTACACCTTC | CASSQVEGLAVGYTF
TRBJ2-7 | TRBV11-3 | . | . | TGTGCCAGCAGCTTAGGCGGTACCTACGAGCAGTACTTC | CASSLGGTYEQYF
TRBJ1-2 | TRBV28 | few | . | TGTGCCAGCAGTTTACCCTGGGGGGGAAGGAATGGCTACACCTTC | CASSLPWGGRNGYTF
TRBJ2-5 | TRBV30 | . | TRBD2 | TGTGCCTGGAGTGTACGGGGGAGGGCGCGAGAGACCCAGTACTTC | CAWSVRGRARETQYF
TRBJ1-5 | TRBV9 | many | . | TGTGCCAGCAGCGGAGGACAGCGAGATCAGCCCCAGCATTTT | CASSGGQRDQPQHF
TRBJ1-1 | TRBV7-9 | . | . | TGTGCCAGCAGCTGGGACTGGGAGGGCGCTGAAGCTTTCTTT | CASSWDWEGAEAFF
TRBJ1-1 | TRBV27 | . | . | TGTGCCAGCAGTCTCGTTGGGCTTAACACTGAAGCTTTCTTT | CASSLVGLNTEAFF
TRBJ1-6 | TRBV4-3 | . | . | TGCGCCAGCAGCCAAGATAAACAGGGACGCGGCCGCCTCCACTTT | CASSQDKQGRGRLHF
TRBJ1-1 | TRBV27 | . | . | TGTGCCAGCAGTCCCAGATTAACTATGAACACTGAAGCTTTCTTT | CASSPRLTMNTEAFF
TRBJ1-4 | TRBV7-8 | . | TRBD1 | TGTGCCAGCAGTTTGACAGGGGGCGCAACTAATGAAAAACTGTTTTTT | CASSLTGGATNEKLFF
TRBJ1-2 | TRBV5-1 | . | TRBD1 | TGCGCCAGCAGCCCGACAGGGGATTTAAGCTATGGCTACACCTTC | CASSPTGDLSYGYTF
TRBJ2-7 | TRBV5-1 | . | . | TGCGCCAGCAGCTTAATCCGGGACTTCCGCTACGAGCAGTACTTC | CASSLIRDFRYEQYF
TRBJ2-5 | TRBV11-2 | . | . | TGTGCCAGCAGCTTGGACAGCCTCCAAGAGACCCAGTACTTC | CASSLDSLQETQYF
TRBJ1-3 | TRBV2 | few | TRBD1 | TGTGCCGGCAGAGGGACAGCGTTCTCTGGAAACACCATATATTTT | CAGRGTAFSGNTIYF
TRBJ2-1 | TRBV7-3 | . | . | TGTGCCAGCAGCTCCCTGAGCGAAGGGGCCTACAATGAGCAGTTCTTC | CASSSLSEGAYNEQFF
TRBJ2-7 | TRBV6-5 | few | TRBD1 | TGTGCCAGCAGTTACCGGAACGCCGGACAGGGCTACGAGCAGTACTTC | CASSYRNAGQGYEQYF
TRBJ2-7 | TRBV6-5 | . | TRBD2 | TGTGCCAGCAGTTTTAGCGGGAGGACCTCCGAGCAGTACTTC | CASSFSGRTSEQYF